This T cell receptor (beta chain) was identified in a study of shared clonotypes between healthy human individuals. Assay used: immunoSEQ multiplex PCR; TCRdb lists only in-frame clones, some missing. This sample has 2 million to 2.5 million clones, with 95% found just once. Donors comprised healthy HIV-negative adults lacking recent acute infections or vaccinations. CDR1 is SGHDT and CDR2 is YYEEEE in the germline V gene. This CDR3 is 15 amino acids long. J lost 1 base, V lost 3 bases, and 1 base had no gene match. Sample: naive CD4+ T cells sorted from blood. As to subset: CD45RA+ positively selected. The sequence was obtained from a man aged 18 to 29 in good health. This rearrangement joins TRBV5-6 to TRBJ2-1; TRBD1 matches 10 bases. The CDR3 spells CASSSGQGSYNEQFF. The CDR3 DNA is TGTGCCAGCAGCTCGGGACAGGGGTCCTACAATGAGCAGTTCTTC.